These 18 T cell receptor beta chains were sequenced from one sample in a study of vaccination effects on CD4 cells after COVID-19. Antigen-specific CD4+ T cells were expanded with viral peptide pools in the ViraFEST assay before sequencing. Following culture for under 12 days, CD4+ T cells were isolated. Nucleocapsid antibodies stayed negative before and after vaccination, showing no earlier SARS-CoV-2 infection. No antigen is known for these receptors. The repertoire was sequenced with immunoSEQ multiplex PCR; TCRdb's copy has only in-frame clones and lacks some. The table lists roughly 41,000 clones, about 60% of them singletons, with more than 13% in the top ten. The sequencing here drew on CD4+ T cells from PBMCs cultured with HCoV-OC43 spike peptides, taken before COVID-19 vaccination. The subset: HCoV-OC43 spike overlapping peptide pool stimulation. These TCRs come from a human donor who received a COVID-19 vaccine.

The sample holds one count of this clone. The rearrangement joins TRBV5-4 to TRBJ2-1, with D possibly matching TRBD2 (7 bases). V was clipped by 0 bases and J by 4 bases, with 14 bases between them. The CDR3 has 16 amino acids. Germline V gene lookup returns CDR1 SGHNT and CDR2 YYREEE (reference sequence). CDR3: CASSLAGGGGYNEQFF. CDR3 nucleotides: TGTGCCAGCAGCTTGGCCGGGGGAGGGGGTTACAATGAGCAGTTCTTC.

The V call is TRBV7-2, the J call TRBJ2-4, with TRBD2 identical over 8 bases. V lost 5 bases and J lost 9; bases outside the gene matches: 9. Germline V lookup: CDR1 SGHTA, CDR2 FQGNSA. The CDR3 totals 14 residues. The CDR3 DNA follows: TGTGCCAGCAGCAGGGGGACTAGGCTGAGCATTCAGTACTTC. It specifies CASSRGTRLSIQYF.

This clone was seen a single time. This rearrangement joins TRBV27 to TRBJ2-1; 10 nucleotides match TRBD1. This CDR3 contains 14 residues. The germline gives CDR1 MNHEY, CDR2 SMNVEV (reference sequence). Trimming cost V 5 bases and J 8 bases; bases outside gene matches: 6. CDR3 coding DNA: TGTGCCAGCAGTACTCGGACAGGGGGTTATGAGCAGTTCTTC. This codes for CASSTRTGGYEQFF.

The sample holds one count of this clone. The gene calls are TRBV25-1 and TRBJ2-7; tentatively, D is TRBD1 (6 bases). Germline values: CDR1 MGHDK, CDR2 SYGVNS. The CDR3 loop spans 15 amino acids. V lost 4 bases and J 2 bases, leaving 15 bases between the germline ends. In DNA form, the CDR3 reads TGTGCCAGCAGTGGTCGGGACATCGAAGCCTACGAGCAGTACTTC. This gives the protein CASSGRDIEAYEQYF.

This clone was counted a few times. V is TRBV5-1 and J is TRBJ2-7; D gene uncertain. Trimming took off 4 bases at V and 1 base at J, with 15 bases between the two ends. Germline CDR1 is SGHRS and CDR2 is YFSETQ. There are 15 residues in the CDR3. In DNA, the CDR3 is TGCGCCAGCAGCCCTTCCCTCGGTAGATCCTACGAGCAGTACTTC. Protein sequence: CASSPSLGRSYEQYF.

The chain has TRBV2 and TRBJ2-4; no reliable D call. Deletions cut 6 bases from V and 0 bases from J, with 9 bases between. Germline CDR1 is SNHLY and CDR2 is FYNNEI. The CDR3 length is 14 residues. CDR3 region: CASSEDLAKNIQYF. The CDR3 nucleotides read TGTGCCAGCAGCGAGGACCTAGCCAAAAACATTCAGTACTTC.

The chain joins TRBV19 to TRBJ1-6, with D perhaps matching TRBD1 (5 bases). CDR3 length: 15 amino acids. Trimming left V 6 bases short and J 2 bases short, with 11 bases between. Germline CDR1 and CDR2: LNHDA and SQIVND (reference sequence). CDR3 in DNA: TGTGCCAGTAGAGGGGAGTACCCCTATAATTCACCCCTCCACTTT. It codes for CASRGEYPYNSPLHF.

V usage is TRBV6-5 and J usage is TRBJ2-5, with TRBD1 matching 10 bases. CDR1 is MNHEY, CDR2 SVGAGI, per germline. This CDR3 has 15 residues. Germline trimming cut 6 bases from V and 2 bases from J; bases unmatched to any gene: 6. The chain's CDR3 is CASRFRDRGQETQYF. CDR3 coding DNA: TGTGCCAGCAGGTTTCGGGACAGGGGACAAGAGACCCAGTACTTC.

The chain employs TRBV3-1 (or the pseudogene TRBV3-2) and TRBJ2-3, with TRBD2 matching over 8 bases. V shed 4 bases, J shed 3 bases, and the junction held 9 bases outside the gene matches. The length of the CDR3 is 16 residues. The germline V gene has CDR1 LGHDT and CDR2 YNNKEL (reference sequence). The CDR3 coding sequence is TGTGCCAGCAGCCCTCGGAGCGGGAGTGGAACAGATACGCAGTATTTT. Protein product: CASSPRSGSGTDTQYF.

The chain is built from TRBV2 and TRBJ1-5; D is undetermined. V dropped 7 bases and J dropped 0 bases, with 7 bases sitting between them. The germline CDR1 and CDR2 sequences are SNHLY and FYNNEI. CDR3 length: 13 residues. CDR3 loop: CASKGNSNQPQHF. Written as DNA, the CDR3 is TGTGCCAGCAAGGGAAATAGCAATCAGCCCCAGCATTTT.

V gene TRBV5-5 combines with J gene TRBJ2-5; perhaps TRBD2 as D (6 bases). The V gene's germline CDR1 is SGHKS and CDR2 YYEKEE (reference sequence). Trimming pared 5 bases from V and 1 base from J, leaving 9 bases between. This CDR3 is built from 13 residues. The CDR3 nucleotides read TGTGCCAGCAGGCTAGCGACCCAAGAGACCCAGTACTTC. It yields the protein CASRLATQETQYF.

The chain joins TRBV7-2 to TRBJ1-5, with 8 bases aligning to TRBD1. Per the germline V gene, CDR1 is SGHTA and CDR2 is FQGNSA. The length of the CDR3 is 15 residues. With V trimmed by 1 base and J by 6 bases, 5 bases remained unmatched. CDR3 region: CASSLDTGGGQPQHF. The CDR3 DNA follows: TGTGCCAGCAGCTTAGATACAGGGGGAGGTCAGCCCCAGCATTTT.

The chain joins TRBV6-4 to TRBJ2-7; D is perhaps TRBD1 or TRBD2 (5 bases each). This CDR3 is built from 15 residues. V was clipped by 0 bases and J by 3 bases, with 12 bases between them. CDR1 and CDR2 from the germline V gene are MRHNA and SNTAGT. The CDR3 DNA sequence: TGTGCCAGCAGTGACTCGTGGGGGAATGACTACGAGCAGTACTTC. Translating gives CASSDSWGNDYEQYF.

V usage is TRBV20-1 and J usage is TRBJ1-5; a weak D match, TRBD1 (6 bases). Trimming took 7 bases from V and 11 from J, leaving 15 bases between them. Germline V gene sequence: CDR1 DFQATT, CDR2 SNEGSKA (reference sequence). CDR3 length equals 11 residues. In nucleotides, the CDR3 is TGCAGTGGGGATGTGAGGGGGACCCAGCATTTT. It codes for CSGDVRGTQHF.

The V call is TRBV6-5, the J call TRBJ1-3; the D is unclear. CDR3 size: 13 residues. Germline V gives CDR1 MNHEY, CDR2 SVGAGI. V was shortened by 0 bases and J by 0 bases, with 0 bases between the two germline ends. CDR3 sequence reads: CASSYSSGNTIYF. The DNA for the CDR3 is TGTGCCAGCAGTTACTCCTCTGGAAACACCATATATTTT.

The chain has TRBV4-1 and TRBJ1-4; D call uncertain. CDR1 MGHRA and CDR2 YSYEKL come from the germline V gene. The CDR3 is 15 residues long. Deletions cut 6 bases from V and 4 bases from J, with 15 bases between. Here the CDR3 reads CASSSPKASNEKLFF. As DNA, the CDR3 is TGCGCCAGCAGTTCCCCGAAAGCCAGTAATGAAAAACTGTTTTTT.

The chain has TRBV7-6 and TRBJ1-1; D is unclear. V lost 4 bases, J lost 4 bases, and 19 bases lay in between. The length of the CDR3 is 16 residues. Per germline, CDR1 SGHVS and CDR2 FNYEAQ. CDR3 amino acids: CASSSRFMGKGTEAFF. CDR3 coding DNA: TGTGCCAGCAGCTCCCGTTTTATGGGTAAGGGCACTGAAGCTTTCTTT.

This clone came up many times. The chain employs TRBV29-1 and TRBJ1-5, with D possibly being TRBD1 (5 bases). The CDR3 extends over 12 amino acids. Germline V lookup: CDR1 SQVTM, CDR2 ANQGSEA. The ends were cut back, 4 bases at V and 3 bases at J, with 7 bases in the middle. CDR3 sequence reads: CSVGTNNQPQHF. The CDR3 coding sequence is TGCAGCGTTGGGACAAACAATCAGCCCCAGCATTTT. Supplemented by reference TRBV29-1 and TRBJ1-5, the full variable domain reads SAVISQKPSRDICQRGTSLTIQCQVDSQVTMMFWYRQQPGQSLTLIATANQGSEATYESGFVIDKFPISRPNLTFSTLTVSNMSPEDSSIYLCSVGTNNQPQHFGDGTRLSIL.